This T cell receptor beta chain was documented in a study of blood T cell repertoires in COVID-19. V trimming: 7 bases; J trimming: 6 bases; junction bases outside the gene matches: 5. CDR3 length: 14 residues. Germline V lookup: CDR1 KGHDR, CDR2 SFDVKD. This clone was recorded once. The assay was immunoSEQ multiplex PCR, and TCRdb's table has in-frame clones only and misses some. The table includes some 240,000 clones, approximately 91% detected once. J is TRBJ2-1 and V is TRBV24-1; 10 nucleotides align to TRBD2. The sequence derives from a man in his 60s who had recovered from COVID-19. Material for sequencing was peripheral blood. CDR3 DNA sequence: TGTGCCACCAGACCTAGCGGGAGAGGCAATGAGCAGTTCTTC. It codes for CATRPSGRGNEQFF.